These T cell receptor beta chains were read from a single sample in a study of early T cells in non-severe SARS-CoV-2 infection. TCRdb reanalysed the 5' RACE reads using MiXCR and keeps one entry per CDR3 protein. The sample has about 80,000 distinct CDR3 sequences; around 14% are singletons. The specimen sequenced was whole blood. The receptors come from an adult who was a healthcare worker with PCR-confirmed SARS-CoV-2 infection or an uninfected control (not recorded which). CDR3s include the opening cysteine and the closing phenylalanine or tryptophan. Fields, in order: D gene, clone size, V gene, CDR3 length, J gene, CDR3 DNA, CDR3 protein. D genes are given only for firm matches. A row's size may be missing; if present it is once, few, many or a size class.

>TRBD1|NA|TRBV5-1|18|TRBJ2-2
TGCGCCAGCAGTCGAAGATCCGGGACAGGGGGTAACACCGGGGAGCTGTTTTTT
CASSRRSGTGGNTGELFF
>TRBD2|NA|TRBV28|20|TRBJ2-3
TGTGCCAGCAGCCTATCGGGACTAGCGGGGGTTAGAAAGGGCACAGATACGCAGTATTTT
CASSLSGLAGVRKGTDTQYF
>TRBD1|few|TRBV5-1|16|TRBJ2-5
TGCGCCAGCAGCTCCGGGACAGGGAGACGGGAGGAGACCCAGTACTTC
CASSSGTGRREETQYF
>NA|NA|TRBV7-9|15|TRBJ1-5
TGTGCCAGCAGCTTGGGCGGGACTCAGAATCAGCCCCAGCATTTT
CASSLGGTQNQPQHF
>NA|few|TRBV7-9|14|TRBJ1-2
TGTGCCAGCAGCCATGAGGGAAGTAACTATGGCTACACCTTC
CASSHEGSNYGYTF
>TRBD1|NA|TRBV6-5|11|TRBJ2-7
TGTGCCAGCAGACAGGGGGGCGAGCAGTACTTC
CASRQGGEQYF
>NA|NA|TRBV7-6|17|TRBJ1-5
TGTGCCAGCAGCTTAAGGGCGGGCGAGGGCGGCGATCAGCCCCAGCATTTT
CASSLRAGEGGDQPQHF
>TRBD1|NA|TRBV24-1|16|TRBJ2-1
TGTGCCACCTCGACCGAGACAGGGGGCGCCTACAATGAGCAGTTCTTC
CATSTETGGAYNEQFF
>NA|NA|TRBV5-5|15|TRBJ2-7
TGTGCCAGCAGCTTTTCGGCGGGACAGACCTACGAGCAGTACTTC
CASSFSAGQTYEQYF
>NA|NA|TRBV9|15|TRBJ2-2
TGTGCCAGCAGCGTTGTGGGGGAGAACACCGGGGAGCTGTTTTTT
CASSVVGENTGELFF
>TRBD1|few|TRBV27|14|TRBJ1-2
TGTGCCAGCAGTTTGGGACAGGGGCACTATGGCTACACCTTC
CASSLGQGHYGYTF
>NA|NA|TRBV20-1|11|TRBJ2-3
TGCAGTGCCCCCTCCGCGGATACGCAGTATTTT
CSAPSADTQYF
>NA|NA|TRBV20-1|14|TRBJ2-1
TGCAGTGCTCCCCATCTGCTCGCGTACAATGAGCAGTTCTTC
CSAPHLLAYNEQFF
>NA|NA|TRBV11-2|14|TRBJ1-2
TGTGCCAGCAGCTTAGCCAGGCAAACATATGGCTACACCTTC
CASSLARQTYGYTF
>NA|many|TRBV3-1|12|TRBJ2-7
TGTGCCAGCAGCCTCGCATCATACGAGCAGTACTTC
CASSLASYEQYF
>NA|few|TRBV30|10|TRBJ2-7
TGTGCCTGGGGGGATTACGAGCAGTACTTC
CAWGDYEQYF
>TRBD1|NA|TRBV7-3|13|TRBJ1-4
TGTGCCAGCAGCTTAACCAGGGGGGAAAAACTGTTTTTT
CASSLTRGEKLFF
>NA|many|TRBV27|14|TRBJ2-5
TGTGCCAGCAGTTTATCTTTTGGGGTACCTACCCAGTACTTC
CASSLSFGVPTQYF
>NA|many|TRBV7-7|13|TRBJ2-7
TGTGCCAGCAGCCCGACCCGGACGGCCGAGCAGTACTTC
CASSPTRTAEQYF
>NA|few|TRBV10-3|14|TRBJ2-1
TGTGCCATCAGTGGGGCAGGTTTGGACAATGAGCAGTTCTTC
CAISGAGLDNEQFF
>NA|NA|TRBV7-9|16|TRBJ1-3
TGTGCCAGCAGCCAAGACTCCCGGGAATCTGGAAACACCATATATTTT
CASSQDSRESGNTIYF
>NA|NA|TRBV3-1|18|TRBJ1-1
TGTGCCAGCAGCCCCCGCAAGCAGGGCGGGAGGTTTAACACTGAAGCTTTCTTT
CASSPRKQGGRFNTEAFF
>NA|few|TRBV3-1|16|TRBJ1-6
TGTGCCAGCAGCCCGATACAGAGGTCCTATAATTCACCCCTCCACTTT
CASSPIQRSYNSPLHF
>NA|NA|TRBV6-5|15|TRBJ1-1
TGTGCCAGCAGTCTCCATTTCCCACAGAACACTGAAGCTTTCTTT
CASSLHFPQNTEAFF
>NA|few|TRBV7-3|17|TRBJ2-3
TGTGCCAGCAGCTTAGGTACAGGGTCCCCCTCTGCAGATACGCAGTATTTT
CASSLGTGSPSADTQYF
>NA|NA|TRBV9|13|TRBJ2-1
TGTGCCAGCAGCGGTGCGCTAGGCAATGAGCAGTTCTTC
CASSGALGNEQFF
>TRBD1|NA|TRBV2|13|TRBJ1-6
TGTGCCAGCAGTGTGGGACAGGGCTCACCCCTCCACTTT
CASSVGQGSPLHF
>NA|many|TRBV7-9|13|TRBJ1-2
TGTGCCAGCAGCATTGGAGTATCCCATGGCTACACCTTC
CASSIGVSHGYTF
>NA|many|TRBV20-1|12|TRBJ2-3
TGCAGTGCTAGAGTTTGGGGGGATACGCAGTATTTT
CSARVWGDTQYF
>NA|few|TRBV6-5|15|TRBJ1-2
TGTGCCAGCAGCCTTTTTCCGACGCAGCCTAGTGGCTACACCTTC
CASSLFPTQPSGYTF
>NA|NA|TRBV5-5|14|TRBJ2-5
TGTGCCAGCAGCTTAGGCCCGCGAAGGGAGACCCAGTACTTC
CASSLGPRRETQYF
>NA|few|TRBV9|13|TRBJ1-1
TGTGCCAGCAGCGTAGGAATACGGAATGAAGCTTTCTTT
CASSVGIRNEAFF
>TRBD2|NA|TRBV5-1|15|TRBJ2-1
TGCGCCAGCGATGTAGCGGGGGGCAACTACAATGAGCAGTTCTTC
CASDVAGGNYNEQFF
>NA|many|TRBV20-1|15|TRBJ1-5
TGCAGTGCTAGCCCAGGGGTGAATAGCAATCAGCCCCAGCATTTT
CSASPGVNSNQPQHF
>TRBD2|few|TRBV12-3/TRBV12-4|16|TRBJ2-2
TGTGCCAGCATTATTCTAGCGGGGGGGTCCGCCGGGGAGCTGTTTTTT
CASIILAGGSAGELFF
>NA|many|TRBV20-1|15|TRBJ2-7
TGCAGTGCTCTCCCAGATCCGGGAGTTGGCTACGAGCAGTACTTC
CSALPDPGVGYEQYF
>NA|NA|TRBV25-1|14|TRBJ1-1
TGTGCCAGCAGTGACAGGGGTATGAACACTGAAGCTTTCTTT
CASSDRGMNTEAFF
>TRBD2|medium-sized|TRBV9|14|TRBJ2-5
TGTGCCAGCAGCGCAAATAGCGGGGAAGAGACCCAGTACTTC
CASSANSGEETQYF
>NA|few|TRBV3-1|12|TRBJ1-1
TGTGCCAGCAGCCAAGTTATGAGTGAAGCTTTCTTT
CASSQVMSEAFF
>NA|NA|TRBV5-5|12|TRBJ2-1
TGTGCCAGCAGCAGGTCCCACAATGAGCAGTTCTTC
CASSRSHNEQFF
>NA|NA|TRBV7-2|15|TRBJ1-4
TGTGCCAGCAGCGAGGAAATGGGCACTAATGAAAAACTGTTTTTT
CASSEEMGTNEKLFF
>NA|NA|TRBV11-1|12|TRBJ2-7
TGTGCCAGCAGCTCCTACAGGGTCGAGCAGTACTTC
CASSSYRVEQYF
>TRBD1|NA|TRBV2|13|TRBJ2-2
TGTGCCAGTGACAGGGTTTTATCCGGGGAGCTGTTTTTT
CASDRVLSGELFF
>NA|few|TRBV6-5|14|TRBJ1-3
TGTGCCAGCAGTTACTCAAGAGGCGGAAACACCATATATTTT
CASSYSRGGNTIYF
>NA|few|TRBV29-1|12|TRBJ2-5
TGCAGCGTTGGTGAAGGGCAAGAGACCCAGTACTTC
CSVGEGQETQYF
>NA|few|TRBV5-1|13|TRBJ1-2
TGCGCCAGCAGCTTTGAAGGGTCCTATGGCTACACCTTC
CASSFEGSYGYTF
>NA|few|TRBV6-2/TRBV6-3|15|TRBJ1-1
TGTGCCAGCAGTTACTCGGAGGTCAGGGTTTCTGAAGCTTTCTTT
CASSYSEVRVSEAFF
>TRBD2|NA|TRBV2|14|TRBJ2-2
TGTGCCACCGGGACTAGAAGAAACACCGGGGAGCTGTTTTTT
CATGTRRNTGELFF